Listed below are T cell receptor beta chains from one sample, sequenced in a study of shared clonotypes between healthy human individuals. Data came from immunoSEQ multiplex PCR; TCRdb stores just in-frame clones and leaves some out. The data show more than 2 million clones, with 90% to 95% seen just once and 0.13% held by the top ten. Sequencing was carried out using naive CD4+ T cells sorted from blood. All receptors come from a man between 18 and 29 years old in good health. CDR3s include the opening cysteine and the closing phenylalanine or tryptophan. A D gene is named only where the DNA matches it firmly. Clone sizes are given selectively: once, few, many, or a class where the clone is expanded.

len | abundance | j_gene | d_gene | v_gene | CDR3aa | CDR3nt
11 | NA | TRBJ2-3 | NA | TRBV5-6 | CASSSVDTQYF | TGTGCCAGCAGCTCCGTAGATACGCAGTATTTT
17 | NA | TRBJ2-2 | NA | TRBV7-2 | CASSLRVPALNTGELFF | TGTGCCAGCAGCCTCAGGGTTCCGGCGTTGAATACCGGGGAGCTGTTTTTT
16 | NA | TRBJ2-2 | TRBD2 | TRBV5-1 | CASSLGLAGALGELFF | TGCGCCAGCAGCTTGGGACTAGCGGGAGCTCTCGGGGAGCTGTTTTTT
15 | NA | TRBJ2-7 | NA | TRBV6-5 | CASSYSRDSGWGQYF | TGTGCCAGCAGTTACTCGCGGGACAGTGGGTGGGGGCAGTACTTC
15 | NA | TRBJ2-2 | TRBD1 | TRBV11-1 | CASSAGTGRTGELFF | TGTGCCAGCAGCGCCGGGACAGGGAGAACCGGGGAGCTGTTTTTT
12 | NA | TRBJ1-4 | NA | TRBV10-3 | CAISESGGLLFF | TGTGCCATCAGTGAGTCGGGAGGATTACTGTTTTTT
14 | NA | TRBJ2-5 | NA | TRBV6-6 | CASSSGPLQETQYF | TGTGCCAGCAGTTCGGGCCCACTACAAGAGACCCAGTACTTC
15 | NA | TRBJ2-1 | TRBD2 | TRBV10-2 | CASSAGLAGSQEQFF | TGCGCCAGCAGTGCCGGTCTAGCGGGATCTCAGGAGCAGTTCTTC
12 | NA | TRBJ2-1 | NA | TRBV10-2 | CASTRTADEQFF | TGCGCCAGCACTAGGACAGCCGATGAGCAGTTCTTC
15 | NA | TRBJ2-7 | TRBD2 | TRBV7-9 | CASSLDGTKAYEQYF | TGTGCCAGCAGCTTAGATGGGACTAAAGCCTACGAGCAGTACTTC
19 | NA | TRBJ1-2 | NA | TRBV28 | CASSSHDDDLTGANYGYTF | TGTGCCAGCAGTTCCCACGACGACGATTTGACAGGAGCTAACTATGGCTACACCTTC
14 | NA | TRBJ1-5 | NA | TRBV30 | CAWSLSTLAQPQHF | TGTGCCTGGAGTCTGTCTACGTTGGCCCAGCCCCAGCATTTT
15 | NA | TRBJ2-3 | TRBD1 | TRBV10-1 | CASSSGTGGRNTQYF | TGCGCCAGCAGTTCCGGGACAGGGGGGCGGAATACGCAGTATTTT
15 | NA | TRBJ1-2 | TRBD1 | TRBV28 | CASRTGEWEYYGYTF | TGTGCCAGCAGGACAGGGGAATGGGAATACTATGGCTACACCTTC
15 | NA | TRBJ2-5 | NA | TRBV5-4 | CASSYRQTTTGTQYF | TGTGCCAGCAGCTACCGACAGACAACCACCGGGACCCAGTACTTC
14 | NA | TRBJ2-2 | TRBD1 | TRBV27 | CASTPQGAPGELFF | TGTGCCAGCACCCCGCAGGGGGCACCGGGGGAGCTGTTTTTT
12 | NA | TRBJ1-2 | NA | TRBV2 | CASSGSGDGYTF | TGTGCCAGCAGTGGGTCGGGGGATGGCTACACCTTC
11 | few | TRBJ1-5 | NA | TRBV6-5 | CASRDRQPQHF | TGTGCCAGCAGGGATCGGCAGCCCCAGCATTTT
15 | NA | TRBJ2-3 | TRBD2 | TRBV30 | CAWSSLAGNTDTQYF | TGTGCCTGGAGTAGCCTAGCGGGCAACACAGATACGCAGTATTTT
12 | NA | TRBJ1-1 | NA | TRBV6-1 | CASIDGYTEAFF | TGTGCCAGCATCGACGGCTACACTGAAGCTTTCTTT
13 | once | TRBJ1-1 | NA | TRBV19 | CASSIQGNTEAFF | TGTGCCAGTAGTATCCAGGGGAACACTGAAGCTTTCTTT
17 | NA | TRBJ2-1 | NA | TRBV30 | CAWTPSGPGPSYNEQFF | TGTGCCTGGACCCCGTCGGGGCCCGGGCCTTCCTACAATGAGCAGTTCTTC
18 | once | TRBJ2-7 | TRBD2 | TRBV7-2 | CASSIGAERLARSYEQYF | TGTGCCAGCAGCATAGGGGCGGAAAGACTAGCAAGATCCTACGAGCAGTACTTC
16 | NA | TRBJ2-7 | NA | TRBV27 | CASSLESGKRSYEQYF | TGTGCCAGCAGTTTGGAAAGTGGGAAGAGGTCCTACGAGCAGTACTTC
14 | NA | TRBJ1-1 | NA | TRBV28 | CASPPSTANTEAFF | TGTGCCAGCCCCCCCAGTACCGCGAACACTGAAGCTTTCTTT
16 | NA | TRBJ2-3 | TRBD2 | TRBV7-7 | CASSLTSGGTTDTQYF | TGTGCTAGCAGCTTGACTAGCGGGGGAACCACAGATACGCAGTATTTT
16 | NA | TRBJ1-2 | NA | TRBV7-5 | CARSLRTSPNCYGYTF | TGTGCCAGAAGCTTACGGACCAGCCCCAACTGCTATGGCTACACCTTC
13 | NA | TRBJ2-1 | NA | TRBV6-1 | CASSIAGESEQFF | TGTGCCAGCAGTATCGCAGGGGAGAGTGAGCAGTTCTTC
12 | NA | TRBJ2-2 | NA | TRBV28 | CASSLTPRELFF | TGTGCCAGCAGTTTAACACCGCGAGAGCTGTTTTTT
13 | NA | TRBJ2-7 | NA | TRBV5-1 | CASSFDATYEQYF | TGCGCCAGCAGCTTCGACGCCACCTACGAGCAGTACTTC
17 | NA | TRBJ2-1 | TRBD2 | TRBV7-2 | CASSQLTLAGLRNEQFF | TGTGCCAGCAGCCAACTAACTCTAGCGGGGCTTCGGAATGAGCAGTTCTTC
15 | NA | TRBJ2-1 | TRBD2 | TRBV7-3 | CASSFSGGLNNEQFF | TGTGCCAGCAGCTTTAGCGGGGGGTTAAACAATGAGCAGTTCTTC
15 | NA | TRBJ2-1 | NA | TRBV14 | CASSQVVGSYNEQFF | TGTGCCAGCAGCCAAGTAGTTGGTTCCTACAATGAGCAGTTCTTC
13 | NA | TRBJ2-5 | NA | TRBV7-2 | CASSFGRGETQYF | TGTGCCAGCAGCTTCGGCAGGGGAGAGACCCAGTACTTC
15 | NA | TRBJ2-1 | NA | TRBV7-3 | CASSLDGAQGNEQFF | TGTGCCAGCAGCTTGGACGGGGCCCAGGGCAATGAGCAGTTCTTC
15 | few | TRBJ2-2 | TRBD1 | TRBV9 | CASSSRGRDGGELFF | TGTGCCAGCAGCTCCAGGGGGCGGGATGGCGGGGAGCTGTTTTTT
13 | NA | TRBJ1-2 | NA | TRBV6-5 | CASSLWGLYGYTF | TGTGCCAGCAGTTTGTGGGGCCTCTATGGCTACACCTTC
16 | NA | TRBJ2-3 | NA | TRBV5-6 | CASSLPILGPTDTQYF | TGTGCCAGCAGCTTGCCAATTCTGGGTCCCACAGATACGCAGTATTTT
16 | NA | TRBJ1-6 | NA | TRBV27 | CASSYTEPGGNSPLHF | TGTGCCAGCAGTTATACAGAGCCCGGAGGTAATTCACCCCTCCACTTT
12 | NA | TRBJ1-2 | NA | TRBV6-5 | CASSYGGYGYTF | TGTGCCAGCAGTTATGGGGGCTATGGCTACACCTTC
16 | NA | TRBJ2-3 | NA | TRBV7-2 | CASSLAASLSTDTQYF | TGTGCCAGCAGCTTAGCGGCTAGCCTGAGCACAGATACGCAGTATTTT
15 | NA | TRBJ2-7 | NA | TRBV21-1 | CASSKADDTYYEQYF | TGTGCCAGCAGCAAAGCAGACGACACCTACTACGAGCAGTACTTC